This T cell receptor (beta chain) was identified during a study of response to subunit inactivated influenza vaccine. The study, taken as a whole, reports: With each seasonal influenza vaccination, the authors suggested, few new T cells are recruited.

TCRdb itself ran the RT-PCR reads through MiXCR, one entry per CDR3 protein. Of 860,000 or so distinct CDR3 sequences listed, approximately 21% are singletons. CDR3 length: 13 residues. Deletions cut 3 bases from V and 4 bases from J, with 13 bases between. Per the germline V gene, CDR1 is DFQATT and CDR2 is SNEGSKA (reference sequence). With respect to this clonotype: Its antigen is not known.

This TCR derives from a middle-aged man who received an inactivated influenza vaccine. The rearrangement uses TRBV20-1 and TRBJ2-7, with D possibly being TRBD1 (5 bases). The specimen comprised PBMCs from blood, sampled more than 4 days after vaccination. CDR3 residues: CSASLLDSYEQYF. CDR3 nucleotide sequence: TGCAGTGCTAGCTTATTAGACAGTTACGAGCAGTACTTC.